This TCR beta chain was retrieved from a study of response to subunit inactivated influenza vaccine. Study-level findings and limits: The authors put forward the suggestion that each seasonal influenza vaccination may bring in only a limited number of new T cells.

This CDR3 has 10 residues. V was pared by 10 bases and J by 6 bases, with 9 bases between. Remarks on this clonotype: Its antigen is not known.

TCRdb reanalysed the RT-PCR reads using MiXCR and keeps one entry per CDR3 protein. The repertoire holds more than 700,000 distinct CDR3 sequences, with roughly 20% as singletons. The chain has TRBV12-3 or TRBV12-4 and TRBJ1-2, with a weak D call TRBD1 (5 bases). The sequenced sample was PBMCs from blood, obtained 4 to 6 days after vaccination. This TCR was sampled from a middle-aged man who received an inactivated influenza vaccine. CDR3 region: CATGGDGYTF. DNA of the CDR3: TGTGCCACAGGAGGGGATGGCTACACCTTC.